Following are 32 T cell receptor beta chains from one sample sequenced in a study of cytomegalovirus exposure and HLA in healthy donors (dated by TCRdb to 2016 to 2017). Library construction relied on the immunoSEQ multiplex PCR assay. For the multiplex PCR, a mixture combining 60 forward primers for TCR Vbeta segments and 13 reverse primers for TCR Jbeta segments was used. TCRdb limited this immuneACCESS table to in-frame rearrangements with V and J called. A share of clones is missing; checked studies link under half to unresolved V genes, and the rest is unexplained. Across this sample there are over 150,000 clones, with more than 60% seen only once. The ten largest clones add up to around 3.2% of the sample. Source material: PBMCs. The source of these receptors is a woman in her 50s in good health and CMV-seropositive.

As for this clone: This specimen includes other DNA sequences encoding the same CDR3. The chain is built from TRBV27 and TRBJ2-3; D remains unclear. CDR3 size: 13 residues. V lost 3 bases and J lost 6, with 10 bases in between. CDR1 and CDR2 from the germline V gene are MNHEY and SMNVEV (reference sequence). This CDR3 is CASSFSSTDTQYF. CDR3 nucleotide sequence: TGTGCCAGCAGTTTTTCTAGTACGGATACGCAGTATTTT.

Notes on this clone: Other DNA sequences of this sample code for an identical CDR3. The chain carries TRBV9 and TRBJ2-1, with 11 nucleotides matching TRBD2. Germline V gives CDR1 SGDLS, CDR2 YYNGEE. Trimming at V came to 0 bases and at J to 4 bases, leaving 3 bases not matched to a gene. The CDR3 is 16 amino acids. CDR3 DNA: TGTGCCAGCAGCGTAGGGGGACTAGCGGTTTACAATGAGCAGTTCTTC. Translated: CASSVGGLAVYNEQFF.

This clone was recorded once. V gene TRBV6-6 combines with J gene TRBJ2-7; D remains unclear. Deletions cut 0 bases from V and 2 bases from J, with 14 bases between. The CDR3 is made up of 16 amino acids. The germline V gene encodes CDR1 MNHNY and CDR2 SVGAGI (reference sequence). CDR3 protein: CASSYSIQEETYEQYF. The CDR3 bases are TGTGCCAGCAGTTACTCTATCCAGGAAGAGACCTACGAGCAGTACTTC.

The V gene is TRBV5-6, the J gene TRBJ1-2, with 8 positions matching TRBD1. V lost 0 bases to trimming and J lost 4 bases; unmatched junction nucleotides: 2. The CDR3 has 14 amino acids. Germline V gene data show CDR1 as SGHDT and CDR2 as YYEEEE. The CDR3, as DNA: TGTGCCAGCAGCTTGGGACAGGGGAGCTATGGCTACACCTTC. Its protein is CASSLGQGSYGYTF.

The chain recombines TRBV5-1 with TRBJ2-7, with a possible D match to TRBD2 (5 bases). Germline V gene sequence: CDR1 SGHRS, CDR2 YFSETQ. The CDR3 consists of 18 residues. V was shortened by 3 bases and J by 0 bases, with 22 bases between the two germline ends. The CDR3 spells CASSSPPPTLGSSYEQYF. The DNA for the CDR3 is TGCGCCAGCAGCTCACCCCCTCCGACTCTGGGGAGCTCCTACGAGCAGTACTTC.

CDR3 amino acids: CASSPAGTSGVTGELFF. CDR3 nucleotide sequence: TGTGCCAGCAGCCCAGCCGGGACTAGCGGGGTGACCGGGGAGCTGTTTTTT. The chain has TRBV5-4 and TRBJ2-2, with 13 bases fitting TRBD2. J gave up 5 bases and V 4 bases, and 8 bases lay outside the gene matches. Germline CDR1 and CDR2: SGHNT and YYREEE (reference sequence). CDR3 size: 17 residues.

This clone occurred a few times. The rearrangement joins TRBV6-5 to TRBJ2-6; D gene uncertain. V was pared by 3 bases and J by 0 bases, with 6 bases between. CDR3 size: 15 residues. CDR1 is MNHEY, CDR2 SVGAGI, per germline. The CDR3 loop is CASSYEDSGANVLTF. As DNA, the CDR3 is TGTGCCAGCAGTTATGAGGACTCTGGGGCCAACGTCCTGACTTTC.

This chain uses TRBV5-5 with TRBJ1-1, with 9 bases aligning to TRBD1. J lost 6 bases, V lost 3 bases, and 6 bases had no gene match. The CDR3 consists of 14 residues. The germline V gene has CDR1 SGHKS and CDR2 YYEKEE (reference sequence). The CDR3 DNA sequence: TGTGCCAGCAGCTCCAGGACAGGGGAAGCTGAAGCTTTCTTT. This gives the protein CASSSRTGEAEAFF.

The chain couples TRBV9 to TRBJ1-5; perhaps TRBD1 as D (6 bases). The germline CDR1 and CDR2 sequences are SGDLS and YYNGEE. V lost 0 bases to trimming and J lost 10 bases, with 14 bases between them. The CDR3 length is 14 residues. This chain's CDR3 is CASSVGQAPGPQHF. CDR3 nucleotides: TGTGCCAGCAGCGTAGGACAGGCCCCTGGTCCCCAGCATTTT.

CDR3: CASSFGTAGTGELFF. For the CDR3, the DNA is TGTGCCAGCAGCTTTGGTACGGCGGGCACCGGGGAGCTGTTTTTT. The genes are TRBV7-2 and TRBJ2-2; tentative D call: TRBD2 (5 bases). V was pared by 3 bases and J by 4 bases, with 12 bases between. The germline CDR1 and CDR2 sequences are SGHTA and FQGNSA. The CDR3 is made up of 15 amino acids.

This clone was counted a single time. The chain employs TRBV19 and TRBJ1-5; D is undetermined. This CDR3 is built from 15 residues. CDR1 and CDR2 (germline): LNHDA, SQIVND (reference sequence). V gave up 5 bases and J gave up 0 bases, with 11 bases separating them. CDR3 in amino acids: CASSPTANSNQPQHF. The DNA of the CDR3 is TGTGCCAGTAGTCCAACCGCGAATAGCAATCAGCCCCAGCATTTT. The variable domain in full, completed from reference TRBV19 and TRBJ1-5, reads DGGITQSPKYLFRKEGQNVTLSCEQNLNHDAMYWYRQDPGQGLRLIYYSQIVNDFQKGDIAEGYSVSREKKESFPLTVTSAQKNPTAFYLCASSPTANSNQPQHFGDGTRLSIL.

The chain carries TRBV5-4 and TRBJ2-2; 8 bases are shared with TRBD2. Trimming removed 5 bases from V and 4 bases from J; junction bases left unmatched: 10. The CDR3 has 16 amino acids. Germline V lookup: CDR1 SGHNT, CDR2 YYREEE (reference sequence). The CDR3, as DNA: TGTGCCAGCAGTTACGCCGGGACTAGAGGCACCGGGGAGCTGTTTTTT. It translates to CASSYAGTRGTGELFF.

This clone was detected once. The V and J genes are TRBV28 and TRBJ2-7; 8 bases fit TRBD2. CDR1 and CDR2 from the germline V gene are MDHEN and SYDVKM. CDR3 length: 16 residues. V shed 3 bases and J 6 bases; nucleotides not matched to a gene: 13. This CDR3 is CASSLDPASGWVEQYF. The CDR3 region has the DNA TGTGCCAGCAGTTTGGACCCCGCTAGCGGGTGGGTCGAGCAGTACTTC. Looking up the rest from reference TRBV28 and TRBJ2-7 gives the full variable domain: DVKVTQSSRYLVKRTGEKVFLECVQDMDHENMFWYRQDPGLGLRLIYFSYDVKMKEKGDIPEGYSVSREKKERFSLILESASTNQTSMYLCASSLDPASGWVEQYFGPGTRLTVT.

The V gene is TRBV9, the J gene TRBJ2-3, with TRBD2 as a possible D gene (6 bases). Germline-derived CDR1 and CDR2 are SGDLS and YYNGEE. V gave up 3 bases and J gave up 2 bases, with 13 bases separating them. CDR3 length: 15 residues. Written as DNA, the CDR3 is TGTGCCAGCAGCGACGTGGGAGGCCCCACAGATACGCAGTATTTT. Translation gives CASSDVGGPTDTQYF.

The J gene is TRBJ2-3, the V gene TRBV5-1, with 15 bases that match TRBD2. There are 16 residues in the CDR3. V lost 5 bases and J lost 6; bases outside the gene matches: 7. Germline CDR1 reads SGHRS; CDR2 reads YFSETQ. CDR3 residues: CASSFGTSGGLDTQYF. CDR3 bases: TGCGCCAGCAGTTTTGGGACTAGCGGGGGGCTGGATACGCAGTATTTT.

This chain joins TRBV14 and TRBJ1-1, with 8 bases matching TRBD1. This CDR3 contains 16 residues. The V gene's germline CDR1 is SGHDN and CDR2 FVKESK. The V and J ends lost 0 bases and 3 bases, in that order; junction bases with no gene match: 6. The CDR3 DNA sequence: TGTGCCAGCAGCCAAGACAGGGGGCCCGGATACACTGAAGCTTTCTTT. Its translation: CASSQDRGPGYTEAFF.

This clone came up once. The chain recombines TRBV15 with TRBJ1-2; possibly TRBD1 for D (5 bases). CDR3 size: 18 residues. The germline V and J ends were trimmed by 0 bases and 7 bases, with 24 bases remaining between them. Germline loops: CDR1 LNHNV, CDR2 YYDKDF (reference sequence). The CDR3 nucleotides read TGTGCCACCAGCAGAGATCTGGCAGGGCTCGGCAAAAAATCTGGCTACACCTTC. This sequence encodes CATSRDLAGLGKKSGYTF.

V and J are TRBV11-2 and TRBJ1-2, with TRBD1 matching over 8 bases. Germline loops: CDR1 SGHAT, CDR2 FQNNGV. The CDR3 consists of 15 residues. V shed 8 bases and J 5 bases; nucleotides not matched to a gene: 13. The CDR3 DNA reads as TGTGCCAGCTCCCCGCCGGGCAGGGGGCTGTATGGCTACACCTTC. The encoded protein is CASSPPGRGLYGYTF.

The chain combines TRBV7-6 with TRBJ2-1, with 12 bases that match TRBD1. Unmatched junction bases numbered 18, after V lost 1 base and J lost 8 bases. The CDR3 is 20 amino acids. In germline, CDR1 is SGHVS, CDR2 FNYEAQ. In nucleotides, the CDR3 is TGTGCCAGCAGCTTAGACGGGACAGGGGGCGCCCCTAGCGGGGGCTATGAGCAGTTCTTC. Its translation: CASSLDGTGGAPSGGYEQFF.

Comment on this clone: The junction differs from germline at one of its ends, possibly a read error. The CDR3 loop is CASSPRGQESSGANGLTF. CDR3 coding DNA: TGTGCCAGCTCACCTAGGGGACAAGAGAGCTCTGGGGCCAACGGCCTGACTTTC. The J gene is TRBJ2-6, the V gene TRBV18; TRBD1 might be the D (6 bases). Per germline, CDR1 KGHSH and CDR2 LQKENI. This CDR3 contains 18 residues. Full variable domain (missing parts from reference TRBV18 and TRBJ2-6): NAGVMQNPRHLVRRRGQEARLRCSPMKGHSHVYWYRQLPEEGLKFMVYLQKENIIDESGMPKERFSAEFPKEGPSILRIQQVVRGDSAAYFCASSPRGQESSGANGLTFGAGSRLTVL.

This chain connects TRBV5-4 to TRBJ2-1, with TRBD2 identical over 11 bases. V gave up 3 bases and J gave up 7 bases; unmatched junction bases: 9. Per the germline V gene, CDR1 is SGHNT and CDR2 is YYREEE (reference sequence). There are 16 residues in the CDR3. The CDR3 loop reads CASSSVAGGRSNEQFF. The CDR3 DNA sequence: TGTGCCAGCAGCTCCGTAGCGGGGGGGCGTTCAAATGAGCAGTTCTTC.

This chain uses TRBV27 with TRBJ2-1; D is possibly TRBD2 (6 bases). CDR1 and CDR2 (germline): MNHEY, SMNVEV (reference sequence). The CDR3 spans 14 residues. V was cut by 3 bases and J by 8 bases, with 14 bases left in between. In DNA, the CDR3 is TGTGCCAGCAGTTTGTCCGGGAGTGGGTATGAGCAGTTCTTC. The encoded protein is CASSLSGSGYEQFF.

V is TRBV7-2 and J is TRBJ1-3; D is perhaps TRBD1 (5 bases). Germline V gene sequence: CDR1 SGHTA, CDR2 FQGNSA. V was pared by 4 bases and J by 0 bases, with 19 bases between. This CDR3 is 18 amino acids long. CDR3 amino acids: CASSSPPGTSRSGNTIYF. Written as DNA, the CDR3 is TGTGCCAGCAGCTCCCCTCCCGGGACTTCTCGCTCTGGAAACACCATATATTTT.

V is TRBV5-1 and J is TRBJ2-1; D perhaps matches TRBD2 (7 bases). V lost 0 bases, J lost 6 bases, and 13 bases lay in between. The CDR3 loop spans 15 amino acids. Germline V gene sequence: CDR1 SGHRS, CDR2 YFSETQ. DNA for the CDR3: TGCGCCAGCAGCTTGGTGGGGGGGGCGGGCAATGAGCAGTTCTTC. This translates into CASSLVGGAGNEQFF.

This clone occurred a few times. The chain has TRBV11-2 and TRBJ2-5, with no clear D. CDR1 is SGHAT and CDR2 is FQNNGV in the germline V gene. Trimming removed 5 bases at V and 4 bases at J, with 14 bases between. The CDR3 has 14 amino acids. In DNA, the CDR3 is TGTGCCAGCAGCCGGATTAGCTCGCGAGAGACCCAGTACTTC. As protein: CASSRISSRETQYF.

This clone was detected a few times. Different DNA sequences within this sample yield the same CDR3. This CDR3 is CASSYSWGLTNEKLFF. The CDR3 region has the DNA TGTGCCAGCAGTTACTCTTGGGGGCTAACTAATGAAAAACTGTTTTTT. The rearrangement links TRBV6-5 to TRBJ1-4, with D possibly TRBD1 on 6 matching bases. CDR3 length: 16 amino acids. From germline, CDR1 is MNHEY and CDR2 SVGAGI. With 0 bases removed from V and 1 base from J, the gap between germline ends came to 9 bases.

V is TRBV19 and J is TRBJ1-6, with D tentatively TRBD1 (5 bases). This CDR3 has 16 residues. Trimming shortened V by 3 bases and J by 5 bases, and 14 bases separated the two germline ends. Germline-derived CDR1 and CDR2 are LNHDA and SQIVND (reference sequence). As DNA, the CDR3 is TGTGCCAGTAGTATCTCCGCAGGGTTGAATAATTCACCCCTCCACTTT. This gives the protein CASSISAGLNNSPLHF.

This clone has just a few counts. V gene TRBV7-8 combines with J gene TRBJ2-1, with D perhaps matching TRBD2 (5 bases). Germline CDR1 reads SGHVS; CDR2 reads FQNEAQ. CDR3 size: 13 residues. DNA for the CDR3: TGTGCGGGCGCTAGCTACGCCTACAATGAGCAGTTCTTC. Its translation: CAGASYAYNEQFF.

The chain recombines TRBV4-3 with TRBJ2-7, with D perhaps TRBD1 (5 bases). The germline V gene encodes CDR1 LGHNA and CDR2 YSLEER. Trimming removed 0 bases at V and 2 bases at J, with 14 bases between. The CDR3 is made up of 16 amino acids. The chain's CDR3 is CASSQEWGRPTYEQYF. The CDR3 DNA follows: TGCGCCAGCAGCCAAGAGTGGGGCCGCCCAACCTACGAGCAGTACTTC.

This chain links TRBV5-4 with TRBJ2-2; D is perhaps TRBD1 (6 bases). Germline CDR1 and CDR2: SGHNT and YYREEE (reference sequence). The CDR3 contains 13 residues. Trimming shortened V by 5 bases and J by 7 bases, and 12 bases separated the two germline ends. The CDR3 bases are TGTGCCAGCAGAAGGGAAGGGGGCGGGGAGCTGTTTTTT. Amino acids: CASRREGGGELFF. Supplemented by reference TRBV5-4 and TRBJ2-2, the full variable domain reads ETGVTQSPTHLIKTRGQQVTLRCSSQSGHNTVSWYQQALGQGPQFIFQYYREEENGRGNFPPRFSGLQFPNYSSELNVNALELDDSALYLCASRREGGGELFFGEGSRLTVL.

In regard to this clone: An end of the junction differs from the germline gene, which may be a read error. Different DNA sequences within this sample yield the same CDR3. The chain combines TRBV6-1 with TRBJ2-5; perhaps TRBD2 as D (6 bases). The germline V gene encodes CDR1 MNHNS and CDR2 SASEGT. This CDR3 spans 16 amino acids. The CDR3 region is CASSELGGGPQETQYF. CDR3 coding DNA: TGCGCCAGCAGTGAACTGGGGGGAGGCCCCCAAGAGACCCAGTACTTC.

DNA for the CDR3: TGCGCCAGCAGCCAAGATAGCTCAGCCCCGTCTGGAAACACCATATATTTT. It yields the protein CASSQDSSAPSGNTIYF. The chain uses TRBV4-1 and TRBJ1-3; D is unresolved. CDR1 and CDR2 from the germline V gene are MGHRA and YSYEKL. This CDR3 region has 17 residues. V was clipped by 0 bases and J by 1 base, with 13 bases between them.